Shown below are 28 T cell receptor beta chains from a single sample sequenced in a study of T cells in Graves' hyperthyroidism and ophthalmopathy. Amplification yielded TCR beta CDR3 regions, with RNA transcripts as the source. With the HTBI primer set, the TCR CDR3 went through a first round of RT-PCR. TCRdb re-derived calls from the multiplex PCR reads in MiXCR, one entry per CDR3 protein. The repertoire consists of a few hundred thousand distinct CDR3 sequences, with about a sixth occurring once and the leading ten covering around 7.8%. The sample taken for sequencing was blood. Receptors were obtained from a woman younger than 45 with Graves' hyperthyroidism.

The genes are TRBV19 and TRBJ1-5; D not resolved. This CDR3 is 14 amino acids long. V was cut by 9 bases and J by 2 bases, with 14 bases left in between. Germline V gene sequence: CDR1 LNHDA, CDR2 SQIVND (reference sequence). The CDR3 loop reads CASFDRLGNQPQHF. The CDR3 nucleotides read TGTGCCAGCTTCGACCGGTTGGGCAATCAGCCCCAGCATTTT. Full variable domain (rest looked up from reference TRBV19 and TRBJ1-5): DGGITQSPKYLFRKEGQNVTLSCEQNLNHDAMYWYRQDPGQGLRLIYYSQIVNDFQKGDIAEGYSVSREKKESFPLTVTSAQKNPTAFYLCASFDRLGNQPQHFGDGTRLSIL.

This clonotype was detected many times. The V gene is TRBV10-3, the J gene TRBJ2-1, with D tentatively TRBD2 (5 bases). Germline CDR1 is ENHRY and CDR2 is SYGVKD. Trimming left V 6 bases short and J 6 bases short, with 15 bases between. The CDR3 consists of 14 residues. The CDR3 DNA sequence: TGTGCCATCAGGTTGGGAGTTGAGTCCAATGAGCAGTTCTTC. It encodes CAIRLGVESNEQFF.

The CDR3 sequence is CASSSWAAKTYGYTF. The CDR3 DNA is TGTGCCAGTAGTAGTTGGGCAGCTAAAACCTATGGCTACACCTTC. J is TRBJ1-2 and V is TRBV19; D ambiguous. The length of the CDR3 is 15 residues. Trimming left V 4 bases short and J 4 bases short, with 16 bases between. CDR1 and CDR2 (germline): LNHDA, SQIVND (reference sequence).

The V call is TRBV6-1, the J call TRBJ2-7; 8 bases agree with TRBD2. The CDR3 contains 17 residues. CDR1 is MNHNS and CDR2 is SASEGT in the germline V gene. V shed 8 bases, J shed 2 bases, and the junction held 17 bases outside the gene matches. CDR3 loop: CASQKQSPGGWPYEQYF. CDR3 bases: TGTGCCAGCCAAAAGCAGTCCCCGGGAGGGTGGCCCTACGAGCAGTACTTC.

This clonotype was counted ten times or more. This rearrangement joins TRBV12-3 or TRBV12-4 to TRBJ2-5; 9 bases align to TRBD2. Trimming at V came to 5 bases and at J to 1 base, leaving 8 bases not matched to a gene. The CDR3 extends over 16 amino acids. This CDR3 reads CASSLGLARVQETQYF. The CDR3 nucleotides read TGTGCCAGCAGTCTTGGACTAGCGAGAGTCCAAGAGACCCAGTACTTC.

In this sample, this clonotype turned up many times. The chain uses TRBV11-2 and TRBJ1-1, with D tentatively TRBD1 (6 bases). V lost 5 bases, J lost 4 bases, and 14 bases lay in between. Germline assignment: CDR1 SGHAT and CDR2 FQNNGV. The CDR3 contains 14 residues. In DNA, the CDR3 is TGTGCCAGCAGCGCGACCGACAGGAGCACTGAAGCTTTCTTT. Translating gives CASSATDRSTEAFF. The full variable domain, completed using reference TRBV11-2 and TRBJ1-1, is EAGVAQSPRYKIIEKRQSVAFWCNPISGHATLYWYQQILGQGPKLLIQFQNNGVVDDSQLPKDRFSAERLKGVDSTLKIQPAKLEDSAVYLCASSATDRSTEAFFGQGTRLTVV.

This clonotype was seen repeatedly, ten times or more. The chain recombines TRBV6-6 with TRBJ2-7, with a tentative D call TRBD2 (5 bases). Trimming took off 1 base at V and 4 bases at J, with 8 bases between the two ends. The CDR3 extends over 13 amino acids. The germline V gene encodes CDR1 MNHNY and CDR2 SVGAGI (reference sequence). The chain's CDR3 is CASSYLTSYEQYF. Written as DNA, the CDR3 is TGTGCCAGCAGTTACTTAACTAGTTACGAGCAGTACTTC.

The chain recombines TRBV5-1 with TRBJ2-1; D is unresolved. The CDR3 sequence is 15 residues long. Trimming took off 7 bases at V and 0 bases at J, with 14 bases between the two ends. The germline CDR1 and CDR2 sequences are SGHRS and YFSETQ. The CDR3 nucleotides are TGCGCCAGCGCAGGCGCAAGGAGCTCCTACAATGAGCAGTTCTTC. It encodes CASAGARSSYNEQFF. The complete variable domain, with remaining parts taken from reference TRBV5-1 and TRBJ2-1, reads KAGVTQTPRYLIKTRGQQVTLSCSPISGHRSVSWYQQTPGQGLQFLFEYFSETQRNKGNFPGRFSGRQFSNSRSEMNVSTLELGDSALYLCASAGARSSYNEQFFGPGTRLTVL.

This clonotype was observed at least ten times. The V gene is TRBV10-3, the J gene TRBJ2-7, with D unresolved. The germline V and J ends were trimmed by 3 bases and 0 bases, with 12 bases remaining between them. The CDR3 runs to 15 residues. Germline CDR1 reads ENHRY; CDR2 reads SYGVKD. As DNA, the CDR3 is TGTGCCATCAGTGATGGCCAGTTGAACTCCTACGAGCAGTACTTC. Protein sequence: CAISDGQLNSYEQYF.

This clonotype was counted only a few times. The chain couples TRBV11-2 to TRBJ1-1; a weak D match, TRBD1 (6 bases). CDR3 length: 14 residues. From germline, CDR1 is SGHAT and CDR2 FQNNGV. The V and J ends lost 5 bases and 1 base respectively, with 11 bases between them. As DNA, the CDR3 is TGTGCCAGCAGCAGACAGGACAGGAACACTGAAGCTTTCTTT. Residues: CASSRQDRNTEAFF.

This clonotype was detected only a few times. This chain connects TRBV27 to TRBJ1-1; 7 bases agree with TRBD1. The CDR3 has 17 amino acids. Per the germline V gene, CDR1 is MNHEY and CDR2 is SMNVEV (reference sequence). Trimming cost V 6 bases and J 3 bases; bases outside gene matches: 16. CDR3 region: CASSRQGWYNRDTEAFF. CDR3 DNA sequence: TGTGCCAGCAGCCGACAGGGATGGTATAACAGGGACACTGAAGCTTTCTTT.

The chain recombines TRBV4-3 with TRBJ2-1, with TRBD2 matching 10 bases. The CDR3 consists of 18 residues. CDR1 and CDR2 from the germline V gene are LGHNA and YSLEER. V lost 0 bases and J lost 7; bases outside the gene matches: 12. CDR3 nucleotides: TGCGCCAGCAGCCAAGATCAGTGGCCTAGCGGGAGTCAAAATGAGCAGTTCTTC. The encoded protein is CASSQDQWPSGSQNEQFF.

There are many counts of this clonotype. The V call is TRBV7-3, the J call TRBJ2-7; the match to TRBD2 covers 8 bases. V shed 5 bases, J shed 3 bases, and the junction held 9 bases outside the gene matches. The germline CDR1 and CDR2 sequences are SGHTA and FQGTGA. CDR3 length: 15 amino acids. CDR3 bases: TGTGCCAGCAGCCAAACTAGCGGTCGTTACTACGAGCAGTACTTC. Translating it yields CASSQTSGRYYEQYF.

This clonotype has at least ten counts. The rearrangement links TRBV6-1 to TRBJ2-3; D is unclear. Germline lookup yields CDR1 MNHNS and CDR2 SASEGT. V was trimmed by 7 bases and J by 2 bases, leaving 22 bases between them. The CDR3 sequence is 17 residues long. The CDR3 loop reads CASTTPTSLPLTDTQYF. The CDR3, as DNA: TGTGCCAGCACAACGCCGACGAGCCTCCCTCTCACAGATACGCAGTATTTT.

This clonotype was recorded a few times. J is TRBJ1-2 and V is TRBV11-3; D possibly corresponds to TRBD1 (6 bases). CDR3 length: 12 amino acids. V lost 4 bases and J 8 bases, leaving 11 bases between the germline ends. Germline CDR1 reads SGHNT; CDR2 reads YENEEA. The DNA for the CDR3 is TGTGCCAGCAGCTCGGGGGGCCGAGGCTACACCTTC. Encoded protein: CASSSGGRGYTF.

A few counts support this clonotype. CDR3 loop: CSARAPFGTNEKLFF. DNA of the CDR3: TGCAGTGCGAGGGCTCCCTTCGGGACTAATGAAAAACTGTTTTTT. This sequence joins TRBV20-1 and TRBJ1-4; D unclear. The length of the CDR3 is 15 residues. The V end lost 6 bases, the J end lost 2 bases, and 16 bases lay between the germline ends. Germline V lookup: CDR1 DFQATT, CDR2 SNEGSKA (reference sequence).

This clonotype was observed a few times. The chain uses TRBV4-2 and TRBJ2-7; D is ambiguous. Germline-derived CDR1 and CDR2 are LGHNA and YNFKEQ. This CDR3 spans 15 amino acids. V was clipped by 3 bases and J by 1 base, with 13 bases between them. For the CDR3, the DNA is TGTGCCAGCAGCCAGATACCCTCTGAATCCTACGAGCAGTACTTC. Its protein product is CASSQIPSESYEQYF.

This clonotype has a handful of counts. The V call is TRBV28, the J call TRBJ1-3; 10 nucleotides align to TRBD1. The V gene end was trimmed by 6 bases and the J gene end by 1 base; junction bases not matched to a gene: 6. Per germline, CDR1 MDHEN and CDR2 SYDVKM. The CDR3 length is 16 residues. CDR3 region: CASRLGDRGSGNTIYF. CDR3 bases: TGTGCCAGCAGGCTCGGGGACAGGGGTTCTGGAAACACCATATATTTT. Variable domain in full (rest from reference TRBV28 and TRBJ1-3): DVKVTQSSRYLVKRTGEKVFLECVQDMDHENMFWYRQDPGLGLRLIYFSYDVKMKEKGDIPEGYSVSREKKERFSLILESASTNQTSMYLCASRLGDRGSGNTIYFGEGSWLTVV.

In this sample, this clonotype turned up many times. V and J are TRBV7-3 and TRBJ2-1; 8 bases match TRBD2. Germline loops: CDR1 SGHTA, CDR2 FQGTGA. This CDR3 has 14 amino acids. V lost 5 bases, J lost 9 bases, and 9 bases stayed unmatched. The CDR3: CASSPIVGGGEQFF. DNA of the CDR3: TGTGCCAGCAGCCCTATAGTCGGGGGGGGTGAGCAGTTCTTC.

The CDR3 here is CASSVQGAAYEQYF. The CDR3 nucleotides read TGTGCCAGCAGTGTACAGGGGGCTGCCTACGAGCAGTACTTC. V gene TRBV2 combines with J gene TRBJ2-7; 9 bases fit TRBD1. The CDR3 contains 14 residues. The junction had 3 bases not matched to a gene; V was cut back by 4 bases and J by 2 bases. The germline V gene has CDR1 SNHLY and CDR2 FYNNEI.

The chain is built from TRBV4-1 and TRBJ2-3, with 7 positions matching TRBD2. The CDR3 extends over 15 amino acids. The J segment lost 3 bases and the V segment lost 0 bases, leaving 3 bases of the junction unmatched. CDR1 MGHRA and CDR2 YSYEKL come from the germline V gene. In DNA form, the CDR3 reads TGCGCCAGCAGCCAAGATGGGGGGGGAACAGATACGCAGTATTTT. Its protein is CASSQDGGGTDTQYF.

V gene TRBV7-8 combines with J gene TRBJ2-7; D possibly corresponds to TRBD1 (5 bases). The germline CDR1 and CDR2 sequences are SGHVS and FQNEAQ. V was cut by 3 bases and J by 3 bases, with 12 bases left in between. CDR3 length: 14 residues. The DNA for the CDR3 is TGTGCCAGCAGCTTTGACGACAGTTACTACGAGCAGTACTTC. Encoded protein: CASSFDDSYYEQYF.

This chain uses TRBV7-2 with TRBJ2-1, with 15 bases fitting TRBD2. The CDR3 is 17 residues long. With 4 bases clipped from V and 5 bases from J, the junction kept 6 bases outside the gene matches. From germline, CDR1 is SGHTA and CDR2 FQGNSA. CDR3 in DNA: TGTGCCAGCAGCTCTTGGACTAGCGGGGGGGGCGACAATGAGCAGTTCTTC. Encoded protein: CASSSWTSGGGDNEQFF.

This clonotype has a count of ten or more. V gene TRBV5-6 combines with J gene TRBJ1-6, with 7 nucleotides matching TRBD1. The CDR3 is 17 residues long. The germline V gene has CDR1 SGHDT and CDR2 YYEEEE. Losses at the gene ends were 2 bases for V and 7 bases for J; bases not matched to a gene: 12. In nucleotides, the CDR3 is TGTGCCAGCAGCTTTGTTCGTCGTCGACAGGGCAATTCACCCCTCCACTTT. This encodes CASSFVRRRQGNSPLHF.

Many counts were recorded for this clonotype. The rearrangement joins TRBV7-2 to TRBJ2-3, with TRBD1 matching 7 bases. With V trimmed by 1 base and J by 5 bases, 3 bases remained unmatched. This CDR3 spans 14 amino acids. The germline V gene has CDR1 SGHTA and CDR2 FQGNSA. Here the CDR3 reads CASSLVGGLDTQYF. CDR3 sequence (DNA): TGTGCCAGCAGCTTAGTAGGGGGCTTAGATACGCAGTATTTT. Full variable domain (remainder filled in from reference TRBV7-2 and TRBJ2-3): GAGVSQSPSNKVTEKGKDVELRCDPISGHTALYWYRQSLGQGLEFLIYFQGNSAPDKSGLPSDRFSAERTGGSVSTLTIQRTQQEDSAVYLCASSLVGGLDTQYFGPGTRLTVL.

This clonotype was seen repeatedly, ten times or more. The rearrangement joins TRBV24-1 to TRBJ2-5; 10 nucleotides line up with TRBD2. The junction had 12 bases not matched to a gene; V was cut back by 5 bases and J by 1 base. CDR3 length: 18 residues. CDR1 and CDR2 from the germline V gene are KGHDR and SFDVKD. CDR3 bases: TGTGCCACCAGTGGACCTCCCGCGGGACTAGCGCTCCAAGAGACCCAGTACTTC. This codes for CATSGPPAGLALQETQYF.

This clonotype came up many times. The genes are TRBV29-1 and TRBJ2-3; tentatively, D is TRBD1 or TRBD2 (5 bases each). The CDR3 has 15 residues. Germline CDR1 is SQVTM and CDR2 is ANQGSEA. The V gene lost 4 bases and the J gene lost 1 base, with 15 bases spanning the gap. CDR3 sequence reads: CSVAGTALGTDTQYF. The CDR3 nucleotides are TGCAGCGTTGCCGGGACGGCGTTGGGCACAGATACGCAGTATTTT.

The sample holds many counts of this clonotype. This sequence joins TRBV28 and TRBJ2-1; D uncertain. Trimming stripped 3 bases from V and 7 bases from J, with 16 bases between. The CDR3 runs 15 residues. CDR1 MDHEN and CDR2 SYDVKM come from the germline V gene. CDR3 amino acids: CASSLGLALLNEQFF. As DNA, the CDR3 is TGTGCCAGCAGTTTGGGTCTGGCTCTCTTGAATGAGCAGTTCTTC.